This T cell receptor beta chain was profiled in a study of T-cell reconstitution after alpha-beta-depleted transplantation in children. Study-wide results and caveats: Counts and diversity of T cells one year after transplant came mostly from newly produced T cells. Expanded graft clones numbering several hundred reportedly gave rise to alpha-beta T cells about two months after transplant. It was surviving recipient T cells and thymic progenitors that gave some patients high TCRbeta diversity at day 60.

This CDR3 has 13 residues. Germline values: CDR1 KGHDR, CDR2 SFDVKD. V gave up 9 bases and J gave up 7 bases, with 18 bases separating them. This clonotype was counted many times. Its target is not known. The library targeted TCRbeta and was prepared with unique molecular identifiers. TCRdb reprocessed the PCR reads via MiXCR and lists one record per CDR3 protein. This table has hundreds of thousands of distinct CDR3 sequences, roughly 9.1% appearing once. Here the sequenced sample was PBMCs, taken before TCRalphabeta/CD19-depleted stem cell transplant. The chain has TRBV24-1 and TRBJ2-7, with D possibly called TRBD1 or TRBD2 (6 bases each). The TCR comes from a boy younger than two with acute myeloid leukemia, due to receive a stem cell transplant. The CDR3 is CATSPGALGEQYF. The CDR3 bases are TGTGCCACCTCCCCGGGGGCCCTCGGGGAGCAGTACTTC.